These 30 T cell receptor beta chains were sequenced from one sample in a study of T cell responses to AZD1222 COVID-19 vaccine. The protocol was immunoSEQ multiplex PCR, while the TCRdb copy is restricted to in-frame clones and leaves out a portion. Among about 110,000 clones listed, about 81% were seen once. Sequencing was performed on peripheral blood, taken on day 0 of AZD1222 vaccination. The receptor set was obtained from an adult in good health.

The V gene is TRBV7-9, the J gene TRBJ1-2; 8 bases align to TRBD1. The V gene's germline CDR1 is SEHNR and CDR2 FQNEAQ (reference sequence). J gave up 4 bases and V 5 bases, and 6 bases lay outside the gene matches. This CDR3 is 14 amino acids long. CDR3 region: CASSIQGGRYGYTF. Here the CDR3 DNA reads TGTGCCAGCAGCATACAGGGGGGTCGCTATGGCTACACCTTC.

The gene calls are TRBV19 and TRBJ2-5; D is possibly TRBD2 (5 bases). The CDR3 consists of 13 residues. Per germline, CDR1 LNHDA and CDR2 SQIVND (reference sequence). Trimming took off 6 bases at V and 5 bases at J, with 13 bases between the two ends. CDR3 sequence (DNA): TGTGCCAGTAGCACCGTGGAGGCGGAGACCCAGTACTTC. Its protein is CASSTVEAETQYF.

The chain links TRBV6-5 to TRBJ1-5; TRBD1 is a possible D gene (5 bases). Germline values: CDR1 MNHEY, CDR2 SVGAGI. V lost 7 bases and J 4 bases, leaving 11 bases between the germline ends. CDR3 size: 13 residues. The CDR3 spells CASNAGWNQPQHF. The DNA of the CDR3 is TGTGCCAGCAATGCAGGGTGGAATCAGCCCCAGCATTTT.

The chain links TRBV10-1 to TRBJ1-5, with D unresolved. This CDR3 is 13 amino acids long. The V gene's germline CDR1 is WNHNN and CDR2 SYGVQD (reference sequence). Between the trimmed V and J ends, which lost 7 bases and 4 bases, there was a span of 11 bases. The CDR3 nucleotides read TGCGCCAGCAACCGGCAGGAGAATCAGCCCCAGCATTTT. Its protein is CASNRQENQPQHF.

The V and J genes are TRBV24-1 and TRBJ2-2, with 15 bases lining up with TRBD2. V was pared by 12 bases and J by 0 bases, with 10 bases of the junction left unmatched. The CDR3 consists of 18 residues. The germline V gene encodes CDR1 KGHDR and CDR2 SFDVKD. The CDR3 protein is CASAGRTSGGANTGELFF. As DNA, the CDR3 is TGTGCCTCCGCCGGTCGGACTAGCGGGGGGGCGAACACCGGGGAGCTGTTTTTT.

This sequence joins TRBV18 and TRBJ1-1; no reliable D call. CDR1 is KGHSH and CDR2 is LQKENI in the germline V gene. V lost 5 bases and J lost 0, with 10 bases in between. This CDR3 region has 14 residues. CDR3 in DNA: TGTGCCAGCTCAATAGCACCCATGAACACTGAAGCTTTCTTT. This gives the protein CASSIAPMNTEAFF.

The chain employs TRBV7-6 and TRBJ1-1, with 10 nucleotides matching TRBD1. Germline CDR1 SGHVS, CDR2 FNYEAQ. This CDR3 has 13 amino acids. V lost 5 bases, J lost 6 bases, and 3 bases stayed unmatched. CDR3 DNA: TGTGCCAGCAGCATAGGACAGGGGGCTGAAGCTTTCTTT. It is translated as CASSIGQGAEAFF.

V usage is TRBV24-1 and J usage is TRBJ1-4; 7 nucleotides align to TRBD1. The germline V gene has CDR1 KGHDR and CDR2 SFDVKD. J gave up 3 bases and V 4 bases, and 4 bases lay outside the gene matches. CDR3 size: 15 residues. Here the CDR3 reads CATSDPGQPNEKLFF. DNA for the CDR3: TGTGCCACCAGTGACCCGGGACAGCCTAATGAAAAACTGTTTTTT.

The J gene is TRBJ1-5, the V gene TRBV29-1; perhaps TRBD1 as D (6 bases). In germline, CDR1 is SQVTM, CDR2 ANQGSEA. The CDR3 is made up of 15 amino acids. V was shortened by 4 bases and J by 2 bases, with 15 bases between the two germline ends. CDR3 amino acids: CSVVTQGSGNQPQHF. The CDR3 DNA follows: TGCAGCGTTGTTACGCAGGGGTCGGGCAATCAGCCCCAGCATTTT.

The rearrangement links TRBV7-2 to TRBJ1-2; D possibly corresponds to TRBD1 (5 bases). Germline V CDR1 and CDR2: SGHTA, FQGNSA. The V gene lost 5 bases and the J gene lost 7 bases, with 26 bases spanning the gap. CDR3 length equals 17 residues. The CDR3 spells CASSPSRAGLPLGGYTF. The CDR3 DNA follows: TGTGCCAGCAGCCCATCCAGGGCAGGTCTCCCCTTAGGTGGCTACACCTTC.

This rearrangement joins TRBV21-1 to TRBJ2-1; the D call TRBD2 from the table was never checked on the DNA. TRBV21-1 is recorded as a pseudogene. The CDR3 runs 15 residues. The chain's CDR3 is CASSHNASGTIEQFF. Written as DNA, the CDR3 is TGTGCCAGCAGCCATAACGCTAGCGGGACGATCGAGCAGTTCTTC.

The chain combines TRBV27 with TRBJ1-5, with D possibly TRBD1 on 6 matching bases. Looked up from germline, CDR1 is MNHEY and CDR2 is SMNVEV (reference sequence). V lost 3 bases to trimming and J lost 7 bases, with 10 bases between them. This CDR3 is 13 amino acids long. The chain's CDR3 is CASSFTGTQPQHF. The CDR3 bases are TGTGCCAGCAGTTTTACCGGGACACAGCCCCAGCATTTT.

V and J are TRBV3-1 (or the pseudogene TRBV3-2) and TRBJ1-5; no reliable D call. CDR1 and CDR2 from the germline V gene are LGHDT and YNNKEL (reference sequence). CDR3 length: 14 residues. V lost 0 bases and J lost 4, with 7 bases in between. CDR3 in amino acids: CASSQDQRNQPQHF. The DNA of the CDR3 is TGTGCCAGCAGCCAAGATCAGCGGAATCAGCCCCAGCATTTT.

This clone was seen a few times. The sample carries other DNA sequences with the same CDR3. As DNA, the CDR3 is TGTGCCAGTAGTACACAGGGGGGCGGGGGGCAGCCCCAGCATTTT. This encodes CASSTQGGGGQPQHF. The rearrangement links TRBV19 to TRBJ1-5; 8 bases are a match to TRBD1. V lost 4 bases and J lost 7; bases outside the gene matches: 9. CDR1 and CDR2 (germline): LNHDA, SQIVND (reference sequence). The CDR3 has 15 amino acids.

V is TRBV7-9 and J is TRBJ1-1, with TRBD1 matching 7 bases. The trim removed 4 bases at V and 2 bases at J, leaving 10 bases unmatched. CDR3 length: 16 amino acids. Germline V gene data show CDR1 as SEHNR and CDR2 as FQNEAQ (reference sequence). CDR3 sequence: CASSYGTASFNTEAFF. Written as DNA, the CDR3 is TGTGCCAGCAGCTACGGGACAGCAAGTTTTAACACTGAAGCTTTCTTT.

J is TRBJ2-7 and V is TRBV6-5, with 7 bases lining up with TRBD2. The CDR3 loop spans 13 amino acids. Per the germline V gene, CDR1 is MNHEY and CDR2 is SVGAGI. The V gene end was trimmed by 5 bases and the J gene end by 0 bases; junction bases not matched to a gene: 1. CDR3 region: CASSTGGSYEQYF. CDR3 DNA sequence: TGTGCCAGCAGTACGGGAGGCTCCTACGAGCAGTACTTC.

As to this clone: The junction shows a germline mismatch at one end, possibly a read error. This sequence joins TRBV7-2 and TRBJ2-1, with 8 nucleotides matching TRBD2. Germline V CDR1 and CDR2: SGHTA, FQGNSA. This CDR3 comprises 17 residues. The CDR3 sequence: CASSVAGTGGLVNEQFF. CDR3 nucleotide sequence: TGTGCCAGCAGCGTAGCCGGTACGGGGGGGCTTGTCAATGAGCAGTTCTTC.

V and J are TRBV2 and TRBJ2-3, with 11 bases aligning to TRBD1. Germline CDR1 reads SNHLY; CDR2 reads FYNNEI. With V trimmed by 4 bases and J by 2 bases, 17 bases remained unmatched. The CDR3 spans 20 residues. The chain's CDR3 is CASSGTGGFIALFSTDTQYF. For the CDR3, the DNA is TGTGCCAGCAGTGGGACAGGGGGCTTTATCGCCCTGTTTTCCACAGATACGCAGTATTTT.

This chain uses TRBV4-3 with TRBJ1-2; the D is unclear. The CDR3 is 15 amino acids. The V gene's germline CDR1 is LGHNA and CDR2 YSLEER. Trimming took off 0 bases at V and 0 bases at J, with 8 bases between the two ends. The CDR3 nucleotides are TGCGCCAGCAGCCAAGAGAGGCAGGCTAACTATGGCTACACCTTC. Translating gives CASSQERQANYGYTF.

This chain uses TRBV28 with TRBJ2-5; 10 nucleotides align to TRBD2. The V segment lost 1 base and the J segment 2 bases; nucleotides outside the gene matches: 7. Germline-derived CDR1 and CDR2 are MDHEN and SYDVKM. The length of the CDR3 is 17 residues. The CDR3, as DNA: TGTGCCAGCAGTTTATTAGGGCTAGCGGGAGCTCAAGAGACCCAGTACTTC. Protein sequence: CASSLLGLAGAQETQYF.

This clone is medium-sized (0.01 to 0.1%) in the sample. This rearrangement joins TRBV7-2 to TRBJ2-5; unclear D gene. Trimming stripped 1 base from V and 5 bases from J, with 11 bases between. The CDR3 has 14 amino acids. Germline assignment: CDR1 SGHTA and CDR2 FQGNSA. CDR3 sequence: CASSLEDVCETQYF. As DNA, the CDR3 is TGTGCCAGCAGCTTAGAGGACGTGTGCGAGACCCAGTACTTC.

This chain joins TRBV7-2 and TRBJ2-7; 7 bases are shared with TRBD2. This CDR3 comprises 16 residues. The trim removed 4 bases at V and 3 bases at J, leaving 12 bases unmatched. Per germline, CDR1 SGHTA and CDR2 FQGNSA. The CDR3 DNA reads as TGTGCCAGCAGCTCCCAGACGGGGGGATTTCACTACGAGCAGTACTTC. Its translation is CASSSQTGGFHYEQYF.

This chain uses TRBV5-1 with TRBJ2-1, with 11 bases lining up with TRBD2. The CDR3 contains 17 residues. With 0 bases clipped from V and 3 bases from J, the junction kept 5 bases outside the gene matches. The germline V gene has CDR1 SGHRS and CDR2 YFSETQ. CDR3: CASSLDLLAGGYNEQFF. The DNA for the CDR3 is TGCGCCAGCAGCTTGGATCTCCTAGCGGGGGGCTACAATGAGCAGTTCTTC.

CDR3: CASREQGVGYGYTF. The CDR3 bases are TGTGCCAGCAGAGAACAGGGGGTCGGCTATGGCTACACCTTC. The chain uses TRBV28 and TRBJ1-2, with TRBD1 matching over 8 bases. Germline CDR1 reads MDHEN; CDR2 reads SYDVKM. The CDR3 sequence is 14 residues long. The V gene end was trimmed by 6 bases and the J gene end by 4 bases; junction bases not matched to a gene: 7.

The chain links TRBV4-1 to TRBJ1-2; no definite D call. The V end was cut by 0 bases, the J end by 8 bases, with 16 bases between. Germline CDR1 and CDR2: MGHRA and YSYEKL. This CDR3 contains 15 residues. In DNA form, the CDR3 reads TGCGCCAGCAGCCAAGATATAACCGTCCCTTCGGGCTACACCTTC. Protein sequence: CASSQDITVPSGYTF.

The V and J genes are TRBV28 and TRBJ1-5; 7 positions match TRBD1. The length of the CDR3 is 15 residues. Germline lookup yields CDR1 MDHEN and CDR2 SYDVKM. Unmatched junction bases numbered 13, after V lost 7 bases and J lost 7 bases. CDR3 protein: CASNQTGMSRQPQHF. CDR3 nucleotides: TGTGCCAGCAATCAGACAGGGATGAGTCGGCAGCCCCAGCATTTT. Together with reference TRBV28 and TRBJ1-5, the CDR3 gives the full variable domain: DVKVTQSSRYLVKRTGEKVFLECVQDMDHENMFWYRQDPGLGLRLIYFSYDVKMKEKGDIPEGYSVSREKKERFSLILESASTNQTSMYLCASNQTGMSRQPQHFGDGTRLSIL.

The rearrangement links TRBV14 to TRBJ2-1; 12 bases line up with TRBD2. The germline V gene has CDR1 SGHDN and CDR2 FVKESK. The CDR3 runs 17 residues. J lost 5 bases, V lost 1 base, and 6 bases had no gene match. CDR3 amino acids: CASSQGKLAGGHNEQFF. In DNA, the CDR3 is TGTGCCAGCAGCCAAGGGAAGCTAGCGGGAGGGCACAATGAGCAGTTCTTC.

There are a few counts of this clone. The rearrangement joins TRBV5-8 to TRBJ1-2, with 9 bases that match TRBD1. Germline V CDR1 and CDR2: SGHTS, YDEGEE. This CDR3 region has 16 residues. Losses at the gene ends were 8 bases for V and 4 bases for J; bases not matched to a gene: 15. Written as DNA, the CDR3 is TGTGCCAGTAGGTGGGGACAGGGATACGTTTTCTATGGCTACACCTTC. Protein: CASRWGQGYVFYGYTF.

J is TRBJ1-2 and V is TRBV19, with 8 bases lining up with TRBD1. The germline V gene has CDR1 LNHDA and CDR2 SQIVND (reference sequence). V shed 4 bases, J shed 5 bases, and the junction held 9 bases outside the gene matches. The CDR3 consists of 15 residues. The CDR3, as DNA: TGTGCCAGTAGTACCAGGACAGGGCTGGATTATGGCTACACCTTC. Protein: CASSTRTGLDYGYTF. The full variable domain, completed using reference TRBV19 and TRBJ1-2, is DGGITQSPKYLFRKEGQNVTLSCEQNLNHDAMYWYRQDPGQGLRLIYYSQIVNDFQKGDIAEGYSVSREKKESFPLTVTSAQKNPTAFYLCASSTRTGLDYGYTFGSGTRLTVV.

The V call is TRBV27, the J call TRBJ1-5; TRBD1 aligns across 9 bases. CDR3 length equals 16 residues. The germline V gene encodes CDR1 MNHEY and CDR2 SMNVEV (reference sequence). V was pared by 5 bases and J by 2 bases, with 7 bases of the junction left unmatched. The CDR3 is CASSGVNRGRNQPQHF. CDR3 in DNA: TGTGCCAGCAGTGGCGTCAACAGGGGGCGCAATCAGCCCCAGCATTTT.